This T cell receptor (beta chain) was captured by sequencing in a study of T-cell memory formation after mild COVID-19. TCRdb recomputed calls from the 5' RACE reads with MiXCR, one row per CDR3 protein. The sample shows 55,000 to 80,000 distinct CDR3 sequences, 9.3% of them seen only once. Notes on the study in general: Contracting CD4+ clones were located mainly in CM and EM, and CD8+ clones in EMRA.

As regards this clonotype: Its antigen is as yet unknown.

The CDR3 is made up of 15 amino acids. CDR1 ENHRY and CDR2 SYGVKD come from the germline V gene. Trimming left V 7 bases short and J 1 base short, with 16 bases between. The chain employs TRBV10-3 and TRBJ2-5; possibly TRBD1 or TRBD2 for D (7 bases each). Sequencing was performed on PBMCs or a T cell subset sorted from them (not recorded which). The clonotype comes from a man between 18 and 35 years old who had mild COVID-19 (a few samples of this study predate the infection). Cell type and time point are not known. The CDR3 spells CAIILQGGFQETQYF. The CDR3 bases are TGTGCCATCATTCTCCAGGGGGGGTTCCAAGAGACCCAGTACTTC.